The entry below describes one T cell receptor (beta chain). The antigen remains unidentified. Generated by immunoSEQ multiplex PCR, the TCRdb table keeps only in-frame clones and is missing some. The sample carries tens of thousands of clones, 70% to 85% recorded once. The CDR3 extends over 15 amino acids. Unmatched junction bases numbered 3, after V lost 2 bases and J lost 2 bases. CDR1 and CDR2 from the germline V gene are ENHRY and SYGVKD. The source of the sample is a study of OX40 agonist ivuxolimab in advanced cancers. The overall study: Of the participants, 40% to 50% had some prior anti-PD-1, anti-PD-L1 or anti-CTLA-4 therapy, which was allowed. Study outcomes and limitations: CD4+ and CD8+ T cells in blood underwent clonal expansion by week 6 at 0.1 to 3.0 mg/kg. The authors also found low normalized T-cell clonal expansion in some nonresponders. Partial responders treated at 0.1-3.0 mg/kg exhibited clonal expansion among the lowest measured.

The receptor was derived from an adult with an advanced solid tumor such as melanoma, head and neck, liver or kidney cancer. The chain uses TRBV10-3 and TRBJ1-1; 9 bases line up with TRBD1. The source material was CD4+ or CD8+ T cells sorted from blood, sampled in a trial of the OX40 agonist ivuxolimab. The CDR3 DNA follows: TGTGCCATCAGTGAGCGGACAGGGGTTAACACTGAAGCTTTCTTT. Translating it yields CAISERTGVNTEAFF.